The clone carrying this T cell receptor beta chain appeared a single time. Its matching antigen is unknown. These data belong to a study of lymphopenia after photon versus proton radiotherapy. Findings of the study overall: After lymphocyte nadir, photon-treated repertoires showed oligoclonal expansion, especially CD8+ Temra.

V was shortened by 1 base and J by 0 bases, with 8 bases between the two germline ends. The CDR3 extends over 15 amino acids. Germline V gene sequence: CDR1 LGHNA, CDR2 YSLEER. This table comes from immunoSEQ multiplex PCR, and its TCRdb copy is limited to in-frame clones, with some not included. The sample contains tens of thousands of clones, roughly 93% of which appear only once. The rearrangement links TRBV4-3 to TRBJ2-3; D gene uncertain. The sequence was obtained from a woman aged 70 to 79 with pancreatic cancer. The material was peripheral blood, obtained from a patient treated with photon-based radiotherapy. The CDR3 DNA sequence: TGCGCCAGCAGCCAAGTTTTTGCAAGCACAGATACGCAGTATTTT. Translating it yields CASSQVFASTDTQYF.